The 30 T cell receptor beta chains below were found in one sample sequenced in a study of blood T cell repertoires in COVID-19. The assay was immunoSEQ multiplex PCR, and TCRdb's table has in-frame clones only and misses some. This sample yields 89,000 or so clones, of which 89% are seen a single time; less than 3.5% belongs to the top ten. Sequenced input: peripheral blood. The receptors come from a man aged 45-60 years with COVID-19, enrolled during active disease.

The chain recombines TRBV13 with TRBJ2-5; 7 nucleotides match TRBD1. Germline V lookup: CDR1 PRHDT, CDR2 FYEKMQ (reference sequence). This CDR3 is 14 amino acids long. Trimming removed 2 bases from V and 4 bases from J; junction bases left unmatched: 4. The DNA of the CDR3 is TGTGCCAGCAGCTTAAGGGGGCTCGGAGAGACCCAGTACTTC. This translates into CASSLRGLGETQYF.

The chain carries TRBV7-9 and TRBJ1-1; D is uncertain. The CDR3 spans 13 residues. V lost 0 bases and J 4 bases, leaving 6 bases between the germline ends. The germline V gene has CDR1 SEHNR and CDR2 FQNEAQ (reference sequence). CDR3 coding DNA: TGTGCCAGCAGCTTAGCGGAGGGCACTGAAGCTTTCTTT. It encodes CASSLAEGTEAFF.

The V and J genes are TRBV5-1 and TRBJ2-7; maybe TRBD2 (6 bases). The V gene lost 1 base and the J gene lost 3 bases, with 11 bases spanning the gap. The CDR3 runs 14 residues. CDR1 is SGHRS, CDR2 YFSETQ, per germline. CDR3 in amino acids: CASSLRREGYEQYF. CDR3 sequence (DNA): TGCGCCAGCAGCTTGAGGAGGGAAGGCTACGAGCAGTACTTC.

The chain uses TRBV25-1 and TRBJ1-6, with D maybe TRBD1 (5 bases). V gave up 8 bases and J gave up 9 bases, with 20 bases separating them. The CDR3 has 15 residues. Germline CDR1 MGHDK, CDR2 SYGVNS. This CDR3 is CASGGEGARGSPLHF. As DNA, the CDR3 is TGTGCCAGCGGGGGGGAGGGAGCCCGTGGTTCACCCCTCCACTTT. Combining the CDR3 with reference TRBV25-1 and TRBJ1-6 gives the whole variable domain EADIYQTPRYLVIGTGKKITLECSQTMGHDKMYWYQQDPGMELHLIHYSYGVNSTEKGDLSSESTVSRIRTEHFPLTLESARPSHTSQYLCASGGEGARGSPLHFGNGTRLTVT.

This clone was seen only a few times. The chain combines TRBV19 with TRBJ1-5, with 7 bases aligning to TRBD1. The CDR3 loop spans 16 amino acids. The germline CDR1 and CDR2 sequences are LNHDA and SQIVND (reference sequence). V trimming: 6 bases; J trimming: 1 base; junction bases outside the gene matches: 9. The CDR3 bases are TGTGCCAGTAGAAGAGACAGGGTGCACAGCAATCAGCCCCAGCATTTT. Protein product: CASRRDRVHSNQPQHF. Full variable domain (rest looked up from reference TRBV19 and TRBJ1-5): DGGITQSPKYLFRKEGQNVTLSCEQNLNHDAMYWYRQDPGQGLRLIYYSQIVNDFQKGDIAEGYSVSREKKESFPLTVTSAQKNPTAFYLCASRRDRVHSNQPQHFGDGTRLSIL.

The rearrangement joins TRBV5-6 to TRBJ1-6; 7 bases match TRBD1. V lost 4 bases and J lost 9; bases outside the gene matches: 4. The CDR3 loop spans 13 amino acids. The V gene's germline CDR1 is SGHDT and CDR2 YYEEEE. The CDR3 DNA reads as TGTGCCAGCAGCGCCGACAGGGCTTCACCCCTCCACTTT. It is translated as CASSADRASPLHF.

The CDR3 reads CASSQDLLREQYF. The DNA for the CDR3 is TGTGCCAGCAGCCAAGATTTGCTGAGGGAGCAGTACTTC. The chain joins TRBV3-1 (or the pseudogene TRBV3-2) to TRBJ2-7; D remains ambiguous. The CDR3 has 13 amino acids. From germline, CDR1 is LGHDT and CDR2 YNNKEL (reference sequence). V was cut by 0 bases and J by 7 bases, with 10 bases left in between.

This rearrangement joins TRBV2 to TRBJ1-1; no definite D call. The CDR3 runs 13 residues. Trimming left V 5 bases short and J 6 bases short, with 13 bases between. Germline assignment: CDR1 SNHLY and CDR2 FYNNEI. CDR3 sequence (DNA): TGTGCCAGCAGTCCCAATATCAGTCCTGAAGCTTTCTTT. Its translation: CASSPNISPEAFF.

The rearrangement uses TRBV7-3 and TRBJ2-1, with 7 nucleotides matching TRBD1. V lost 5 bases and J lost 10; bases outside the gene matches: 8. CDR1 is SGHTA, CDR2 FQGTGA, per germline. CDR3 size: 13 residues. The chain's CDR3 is CASSINPGQEQFF. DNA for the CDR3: TGTGCCAGCAGCATAAACCCGGGACAGGAGCAGTTCTTC. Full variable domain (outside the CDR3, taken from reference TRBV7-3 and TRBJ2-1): GAGVSQTPSNKVTEKGKYVELRCDPISGHTALYWYRQSLGQGPEFLIYFQGTGAADDSGLPNDRFFAVRPEGSVSTLKIQRTERGDSAVYLCASSINPGQEQFFGPGTRLTVL.

CDR3: CASSLFRDRVGYTF. Written as DNA, the CDR3 is TGTGCCAGTAGTCTATTCCGGGACAGGGTTGGCTACACCTTC. V is TRBV19 and J is TRBJ1-2; 9 bases fit TRBD1. CDR1 LNHDA and CDR2 SQIVND come from the germline V gene (reference sequence). After removal of 5 bases from V and 7 bases from J, the junction contained 8 bases not matched to a gene. The CDR3 covers 14 residues.

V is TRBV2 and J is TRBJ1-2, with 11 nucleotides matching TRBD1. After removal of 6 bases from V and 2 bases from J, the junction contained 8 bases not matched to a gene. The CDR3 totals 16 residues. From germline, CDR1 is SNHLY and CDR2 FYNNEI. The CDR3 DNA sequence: TGTGCCAGCAGCCGCGGGACAGGGGGGAACAACTATGGCTACACCTTC. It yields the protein CASSRGTGGNNYGYTF. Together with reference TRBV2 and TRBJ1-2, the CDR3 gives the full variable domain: EPEVTQTPSHQVTQMGQEVILRCVPISNHLYFYWYRQILGQKVEFLVSFYNNEISEKSEIFDDQFSVERPDGSNFTLKIRSTKLEDSAMYFCASSRGTGGNNYGYTFGSGTRLTVV.

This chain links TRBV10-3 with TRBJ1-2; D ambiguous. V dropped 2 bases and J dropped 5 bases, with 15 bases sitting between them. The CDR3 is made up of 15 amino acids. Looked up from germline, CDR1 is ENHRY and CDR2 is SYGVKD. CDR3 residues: CAISERVTEQYGYTF. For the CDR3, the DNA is TGTGCCATCAGTGAGAGAGTTACGGAGCAATATGGCTACACCTTC.

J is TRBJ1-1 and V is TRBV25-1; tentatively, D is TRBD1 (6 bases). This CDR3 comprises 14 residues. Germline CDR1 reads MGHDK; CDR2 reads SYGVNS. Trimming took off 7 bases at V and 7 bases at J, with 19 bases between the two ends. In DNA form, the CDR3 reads TGTGCCAGCACCCCATCCGGGGGGCGGGTTGAAGCTTTCTTT. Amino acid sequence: CASTPSGGRVEAFF. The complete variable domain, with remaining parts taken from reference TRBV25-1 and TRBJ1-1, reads EADIYQTPRYLVIGTGKKITLECSQTMGHDKMYWYQQDPGMELHLIHYSYGVNSTEKGDLSSESTVSRIRTEHFPLTLESARPSHTSQYLCASTPSGGRVEAFFGQGTRLTVV.

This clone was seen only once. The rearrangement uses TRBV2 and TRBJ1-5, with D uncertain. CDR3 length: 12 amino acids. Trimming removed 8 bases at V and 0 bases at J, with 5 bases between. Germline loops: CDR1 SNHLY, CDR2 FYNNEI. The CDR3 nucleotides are TGTGCCAGCCAGGATAGCAATCAGCCCCAGCATTTT. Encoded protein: CASQDSNQPQHF.

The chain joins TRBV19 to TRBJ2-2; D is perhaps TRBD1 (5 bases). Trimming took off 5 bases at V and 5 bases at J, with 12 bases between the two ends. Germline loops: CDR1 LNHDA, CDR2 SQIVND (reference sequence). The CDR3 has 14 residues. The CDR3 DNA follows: TGTGCCAGTAGTTGGGGCGGAAGGACCGGGGAGCTGTTTTTT. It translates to CASSWGGRTGELFF.

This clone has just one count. CDR3 region: CASSPEVAGGRETQYF. The CDR3 coding sequence is TGTGCCAGCAGTCCCGAGGTAGCGGGGGGTAGGGAGACCCAGTACTTC. This chain uses TRBV3-1 (or the pseudogene TRBV3-2) with TRBJ2-5, with 10 positions matching TRBD2. The germline V gene has CDR1 LGHDT and CDR2 YNNKEL (reference sequence). J was trimmed by 5 bases and V by 6 bases; bases with no gene match: 12. The CDR3 totals 16 residues.

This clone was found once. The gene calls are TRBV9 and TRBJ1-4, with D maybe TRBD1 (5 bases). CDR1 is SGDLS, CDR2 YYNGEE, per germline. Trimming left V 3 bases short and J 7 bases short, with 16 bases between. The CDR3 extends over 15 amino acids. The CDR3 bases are TGTGCCAGCAGCGCCCAGGGAGGGGTGGGTGAAAAACTGTTTTTT. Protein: CASSAQGGVGEKLFF.

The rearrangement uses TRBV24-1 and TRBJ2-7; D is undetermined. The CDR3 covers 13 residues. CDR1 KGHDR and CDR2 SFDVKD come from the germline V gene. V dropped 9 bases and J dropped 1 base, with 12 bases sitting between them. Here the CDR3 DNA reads TGTGCCACCCAAGGAGAAAGTTCCTACGAGCAGTACTTC. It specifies CATQGESSYEQYF.

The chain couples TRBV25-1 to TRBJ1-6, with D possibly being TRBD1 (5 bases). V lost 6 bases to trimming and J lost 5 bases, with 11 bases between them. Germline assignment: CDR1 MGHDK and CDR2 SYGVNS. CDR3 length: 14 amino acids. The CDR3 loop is CASRQAGNNSPLHF. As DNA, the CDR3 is TGTGCCAGCAGACAGGCCGGTAATAATTCACCCCTCCACTTT.

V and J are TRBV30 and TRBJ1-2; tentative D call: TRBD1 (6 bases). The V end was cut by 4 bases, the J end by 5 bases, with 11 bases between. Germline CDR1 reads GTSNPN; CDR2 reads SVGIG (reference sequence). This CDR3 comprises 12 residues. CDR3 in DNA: TGTGCCTGGACAGGGGCTTCTTATGGCTACACCTTC. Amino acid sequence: CAWTGASYGYTF. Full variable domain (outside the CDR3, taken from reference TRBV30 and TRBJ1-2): SQTIHQWPATLVQPVGSPLSLECTVEGTSNPNLYWYRQAAGRGLQLLFYSVGIGQISSEVPQNLSASRPQDRQFILSSKKLLLSDSGFYLCAWTGASYGYTFGSGTRLTVV.

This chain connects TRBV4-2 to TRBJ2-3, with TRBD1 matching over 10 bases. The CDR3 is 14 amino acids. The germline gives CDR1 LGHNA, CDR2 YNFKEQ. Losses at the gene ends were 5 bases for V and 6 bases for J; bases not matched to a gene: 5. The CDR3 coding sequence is TGTGCCAGCAGCAGGGACAGGGGTCAGGATACGCAGTATTTT. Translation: CASSRDRGQDTQYF.

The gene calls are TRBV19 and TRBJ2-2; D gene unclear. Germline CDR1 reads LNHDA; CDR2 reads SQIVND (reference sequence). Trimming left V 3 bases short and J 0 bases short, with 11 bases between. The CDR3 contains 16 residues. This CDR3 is CASSIEAYANTGELFF. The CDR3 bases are TGTGCCAGTAGTATTGAGGCTTACGCGAACACCGGGGAGCTGTTTTTT.

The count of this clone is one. CDR3 coding DNA: TGTGCCTGGAGTGTACGGGGGGGCGTGACAGATACGCAGTATTTT. It codes for CAWSVRGGVTDTQYF. J is TRBJ2-3 and V is TRBV30, with 8 positions matching TRBD2. Trimming removed 0 bases from V and 3 bases from J; junction bases left unmatched: 5. The CDR3 runs to 15 residues. Germline V gene lookup returns CDR1 GTSNPN and CDR2 SVGIG (reference sequence).

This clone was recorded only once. In nucleotides, the CDR3 is TGTGCCATCAGCCCCGGGACAGGGGGCTCCTCAGGGGGAAACACCATATATTTT. Its translation is CAISPGTGGSSGGNTIYF. The chain couples TRBV10-3 to TRBJ1-3; TRBD1 agrees at 12 bases. The J segment lost 4 bases and the V segment lost 6 bases, leaving 13 bases of the junction unmatched. The CDR3 runs 18 residues. CDR1 and CDR2 from the germline V gene are ENHRY and SYGVKD.

CDR3 sequence (DNA): TGTGCCATCAGACAGGGGGAGACCCAGTACTTC. Amino acids: CAIRQGETQYF. The chain combines TRBV12-3 or TRBV12-4 with TRBJ2-5; 8 bases agree with TRBD1. V was clipped by 10 bases and J by 5 bases; unmatched bases: 3. The CDR3 is 11 amino acids.

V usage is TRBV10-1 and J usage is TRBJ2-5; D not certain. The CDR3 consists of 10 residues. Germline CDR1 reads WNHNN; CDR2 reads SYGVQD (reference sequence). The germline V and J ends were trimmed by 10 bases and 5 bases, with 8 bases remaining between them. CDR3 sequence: CANKPETQYF. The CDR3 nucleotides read TGCGCCAACAAACCCGAGACCCAGTACTTC.

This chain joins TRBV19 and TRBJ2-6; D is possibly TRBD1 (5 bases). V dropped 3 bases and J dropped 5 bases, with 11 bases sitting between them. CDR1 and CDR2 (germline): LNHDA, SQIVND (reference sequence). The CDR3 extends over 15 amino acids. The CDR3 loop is CASSIGADRANVLTF. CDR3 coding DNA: TGTGCCAGTAGTATTGGGGCAGACAGGGCCAACGTCCTGACTTTC.

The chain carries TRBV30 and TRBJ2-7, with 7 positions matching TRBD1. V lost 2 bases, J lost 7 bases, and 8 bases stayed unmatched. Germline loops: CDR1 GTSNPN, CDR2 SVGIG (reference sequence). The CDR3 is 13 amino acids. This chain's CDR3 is CAWSRQGLGEQYF. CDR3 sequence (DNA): TGTGCCTGGAGTCGACAGGGCTTGGGAGAGCAGTACTTC.

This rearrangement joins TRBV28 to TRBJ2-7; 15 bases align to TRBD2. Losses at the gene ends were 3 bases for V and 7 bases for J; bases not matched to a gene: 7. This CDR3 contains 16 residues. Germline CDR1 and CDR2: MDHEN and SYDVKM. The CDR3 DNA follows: TGTGCCAGCAGTTTTCGAGGACTAGCGGGGGGGCATGAGCAGTACTTC. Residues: CASSFRGLAGGHEQYF. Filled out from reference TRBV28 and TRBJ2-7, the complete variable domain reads DVKVTQSSRYLVKRTGEKVFLECVQDMDHENMFWYRQDPGLGLRLIYFSYDVKMKEKGDIPEGYSVSREKKERFSLILESASTNQTSMYLCASSFRGLAGGHEQYFGPGTRLTVT.

CDR3 bases: TGTGCCAGCAGCTCTACCGGGACAGGGAACTATGGCTACACCTTC. Translated: CASSSTGTGNYGYTF. The chain couples TRBV7-9 to TRBJ1-2, with 9 bases lining up with TRBD1. Germline values: CDR1 SEHNR, CDR2 FQNEAQ (reference sequence). V lost 4 bases to trimming and J lost 2 bases; unmatched junction nucleotides: 5. The CDR3 length is 15 residues.